This note documents a single TCR beta chain sequence. This clonotype was counted a single time. What antigen it recognizes has not been identified. Per-nucleotide qualities are absent, and no much larger clonotype sits a single base away. One read provides weak support. This record comes from a study of tumor-infiltrating lymphocytes in primary liver carcinoma (dated by TCRdb to about 2017). Broadly, across the study: Between late 2015 and early 2016, roughly five patients in China with histopathologically diagnosed primary liver carcinoma had their tumors surgically resected. Of the five patients (three men and two women, aged 30 to 69 years), four had hepatocellular carcinoma and one had combined HCC and intrahepatic cholangiocarcinoma. The five patients had tumors of stage T1-T3 N0M0, with maximum diameters ranging from about 4.2 to 10 cm. Each sample produced about 3.5 to 7.13 million productive TCRbeta reads, and read depth showed no significant difference between tissue types. Across five regions of each liver tumor, along with adjacent normal tissue and blood, the study brought together TCRbeta repertoire sequencing, expression microarrays and whole-exome sequencing. A total of 35 or so specimens from 5 patients, comprising approximately 25 tumor regions, 5 adjacent noncancerous liver tissues and 5 peripheral blood samples, were covered by TCRbeta repertoire sequencing. Repertoires from technical replicates were highly reproducible, with mean shared-clone rates about 0.9 and correlation coefficients above 0.95. The full study reports these points: Bulk unsorted samples precluded comparing CD4+ and CD8+ T cell repertoires. The study included only four to six patients, and the authors note findings should be validated in a larger study. Because only the TCR beta chain was sequenced and unpaired alpha chains were not captured, true repertoire diversity is likely underestimated. The top 250 clones accounted for a significantly greater share of the repertoire in tumors than in blood (p = 0.039). Repertoire overlap was found to be higher between tumor regions (mean around 35%) than between tumor-adjacent (around 17%) or tumor-blood (around 15%) pairs, consistent with antigen-driven expansion.

Using a constant-region primer and ProtoScript II reverse transcriptase, TCRbeta-specific cDNA was reverse-transcribed from 500 ng total RNA. Construction of the TCRbeta libraries relied on three nested rounds of multiplex PCR, following a slightly modified ARM-PCR procedure. Each of the first two PCR rounds ran for approximately 10 cycles and used multiplex TRBV1-TRBV30 forward primers together with a Cbeta reverse primer. Sample barcodes and Illumina adapters were added in a final 25-cycle PCR with Deep VentR polymerase. Before sequencing, amplicons between 200 and 500 bp were purified from gel using a QIAquick gel extraction kit. An Illumina HiSeq 2500 was used to sequence the TCRbeta amplicons with 250-bp paired-end reads. The authors' analysis ran thus. To recover full CDR3 sequences, reads were quality-trimmed using Trimmomatic v0.33 and paired reads were then merged using FLASH v1.2.11. MiGEC v1.2.1b assigned V, D and J germline segments to the rearranged TCRbeta sequences. VDJtools v1.0.0 computed clonotype statistics and Shannon-Wiener diversity indices. Except for diversity analysis, only each sample's 250 most abundant clonotypes were used in subsequent analyses to reduce sampling bias. Using fastp trimming at Q25 and MiXCR clonotype assembly, TCRdb reanalyzed the public sequencing data and kept in-frame beta chains. Each CDR3 protein gets just one entry, which takes the most common genes and DNA from the rows behind it. These V and J calls originate from TCRdb's pipeline instead of the authors' own analysis. The sample table records about 320,000 distinct CDR3 sequences; approximately 54% of these occur just once. 15% to 20% of the sample belongs to the ten largest clones.

Including cysteine and phenylalanine, the CDR3 has 13 amino acids. The kept DNA is CDR3 alone, 39 bases in frame from the first base. The germline V gene yields MGHDK for CDR1 and SYGVNS for CDR2. Germline trimming: 7 bases from V, 5 bases from J; junction bases outside gene matches: 7. RNA from unsorted whole blood was extracted with TRIzol reagent, and germline DNA was obtained with the DNeasy Blood & Tissue kit. Patients had chronic HBV infection and were treatment-naive at sampling. Before surgery, about 4 milliliters of peripheral blood were collected into K2EDTA tubes. Recombination linked TRBV25-1 to TRBJ1-1, with 7 bases in between that match TRBD1. This sequence originates from a woman in her 30s with primary liver carcinoma and hepatitis B virus infection. Input material: peripheral blood. The sequenced DNA is TGTGCCAGCATGAGGGGGCGCGGGACTGAAGCTTTCTTT. It translates as CASMRGRGTEAFF.